The sequence of this TCR beta chain was determined in a study of cytomegalovirus exposure and HLA in healthy donors. Looked up from germline, CDR1 is SGHRS and CDR2 is YFSETQ. There are 15 residues in the CDR3. Trimming took 0 bases from V and 0 from J; bases not matched to a gene: 2. PCR amplification relied on 60 Vbeta primers (plus 13 Jbeta primers). Assay: immunoSEQ multiplex PCR; the TCRdb copy retains only in-frame clones and omits some. The top ten hold 1.8% of the sample, which has a few hundred thousand clones, 65% to 75% seen once. The V call is TRBV5-1, the J call TRBJ1-1; 7 bases align to TRBD1. Sequencing was done on a sample of PBMCs. The clonotype comes from a woman under 40 in good health and CMV-seronegative. Here the CDR3 reads CASSLGGQMNTEAFF. The CDR3 DNA sequence: TGCGCCAGCAGCTTGGGGGGACAGATGAACACTGAAGCTTTCTTT. The full variable domain, with the rest looked up from reference TRBV5-1 and TRBJ1-1, is KAGVTQTPRYLIKTRGQQVTLSCSPISGHRSVSWYQQTPGQGLQFLFEYFSETQRNKGNFPGRFSGRQFSNSRSEMNVSTLELGDSALYLCASSLGGQMNTEAFFGQGTRLTVV.